The clone carrying this TCR beta chain is medium-sized (0.01 to 0.1%) by share. The antigen is unknown. A single record per CDR3 protein comes from TCRdb applying MiXCR to the 5' RACE reads. The table lists 10,000 to 15,000 distinct CDR3 sequences, less than 25% of them singletons. General observations from the study: Tumor Tregs overlapped most with tumor, then blood, naive CD4+ cells.

The receptor was derived from a female donor with breast cancer. Sequencing used naive CD4+ T cells sorted from blood. Subset defined: naive CD4+ T cells, CD4+CD45RA+CD25-.

The CDR3 loop is CASSEVGQGRNEQFF. Written as DNA, the CDR3 is TGTGCCAGCAGTGAGGTGGGACAGGGTCGCAATGAGCAGTTCTTC. The genes are TRBV28 and TRBJ2-1; the match to TRBD1 covers 9 bases. V gave up 5 bases and J gave up 6 bases; unmatched junction bases: 8. Germline V gives CDR1 MDHEN, CDR2 SYDVKM. The CDR3 extends over 15 amino acids.